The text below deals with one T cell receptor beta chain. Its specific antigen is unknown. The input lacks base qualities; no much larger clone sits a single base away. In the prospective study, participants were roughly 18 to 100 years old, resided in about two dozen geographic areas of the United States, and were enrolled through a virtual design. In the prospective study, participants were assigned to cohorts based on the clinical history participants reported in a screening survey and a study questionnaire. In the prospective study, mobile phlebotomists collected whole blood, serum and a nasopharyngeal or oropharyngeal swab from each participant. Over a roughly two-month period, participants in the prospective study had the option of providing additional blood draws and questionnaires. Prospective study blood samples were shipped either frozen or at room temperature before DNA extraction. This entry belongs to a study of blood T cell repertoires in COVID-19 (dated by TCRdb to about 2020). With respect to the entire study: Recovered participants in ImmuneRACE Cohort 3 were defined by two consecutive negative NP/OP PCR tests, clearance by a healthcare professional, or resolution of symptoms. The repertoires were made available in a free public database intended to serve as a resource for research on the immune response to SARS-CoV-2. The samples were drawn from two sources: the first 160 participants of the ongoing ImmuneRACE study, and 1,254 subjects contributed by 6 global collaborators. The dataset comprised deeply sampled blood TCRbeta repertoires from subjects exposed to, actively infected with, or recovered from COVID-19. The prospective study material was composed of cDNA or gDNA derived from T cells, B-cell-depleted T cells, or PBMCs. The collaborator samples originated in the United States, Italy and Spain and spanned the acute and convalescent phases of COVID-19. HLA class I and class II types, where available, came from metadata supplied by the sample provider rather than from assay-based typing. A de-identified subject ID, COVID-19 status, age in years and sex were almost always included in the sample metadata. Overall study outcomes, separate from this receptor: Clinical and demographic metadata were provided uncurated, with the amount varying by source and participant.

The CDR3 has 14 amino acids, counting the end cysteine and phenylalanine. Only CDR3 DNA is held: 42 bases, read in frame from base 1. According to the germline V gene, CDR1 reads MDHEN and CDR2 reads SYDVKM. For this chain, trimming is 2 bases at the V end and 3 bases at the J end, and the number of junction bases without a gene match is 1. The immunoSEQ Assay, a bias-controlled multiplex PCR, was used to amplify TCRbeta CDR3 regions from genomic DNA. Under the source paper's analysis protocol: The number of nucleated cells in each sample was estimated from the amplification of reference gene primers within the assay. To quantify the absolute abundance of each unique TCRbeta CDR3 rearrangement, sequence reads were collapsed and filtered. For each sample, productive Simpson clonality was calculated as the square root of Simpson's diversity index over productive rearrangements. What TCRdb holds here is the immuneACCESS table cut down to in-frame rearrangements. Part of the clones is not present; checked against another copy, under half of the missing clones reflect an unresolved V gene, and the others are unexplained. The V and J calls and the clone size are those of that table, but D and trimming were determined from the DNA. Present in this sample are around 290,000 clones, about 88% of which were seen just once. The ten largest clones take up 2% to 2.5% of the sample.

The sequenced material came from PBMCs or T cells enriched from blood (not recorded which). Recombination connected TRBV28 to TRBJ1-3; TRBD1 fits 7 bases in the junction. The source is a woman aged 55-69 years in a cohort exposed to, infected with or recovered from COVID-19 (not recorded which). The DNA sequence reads TGTGCCAGCAGTTTACCAGGGGGTGGAAACACCATATATTTT. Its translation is CASSLPGGGNTIYF.